This T cell receptor beta chain originates from a study of T cell changes during pregnancy in multiple sclerosis. The germline V gene has CDR1 GTSNPN and CDR2 SVGIG (reference sequence). This CDR3 has 14 residues. Trimming left V 6 bases short and J 11 bases short, with 25 bases between. This clone showed up just a few times. Only in-frame clones appear in the TCRdb table, and some are missing; sequencing was by immunoSEQ multiplex PCR. The sample consists of roughly 42,000 clones, roughly 90% of them appearing once. The gene calls are TRBV30 and TRBJ1-1, with a possible D match to TRBD1 (5 bases). The sample consisted of CD8+ T cells from peripheral blood mononuclear cells, taken in the third trimester of pregnancy. This TCR derives from a female donor with multiple sclerosis, enrolled in a pregnancy study. The CDR3 bases are TGTGCCTGCGAAGGTCTTTGGGCAGGGTGGGTCGCTTTCTTT. It specifies CACEGLWAGWVAFF.